This T cell receptor (beta chain) was recorded in a study of blood T cell repertoires in COVID-19. Study background: Acute-phase and convalescent COVID-19 samples originated in the United States, Italy and Spain. From T cells, B-cell-depleted T cells, or PBMCs came the material, which was cDNA or gDNA.

Germline V CDR1 and CDR2: SGHRS, YFSETQ. V was shortened by 2 bases and J by 2 bases, with 7 bases between the two germline ends. The CDR3 is made up of 13 amino acids. Sequenced by immunoSEQ multiplex PCR; TCRdb stores in-frame clones only, minus some. The sample lists tens of thousands of clones, 65% to 90% occurring once. The sequencing input was peripheral blood. The gene calls are TRBV5-1 and TRBJ1-1; the D is unclear. The clonotype comes from a man aged 35-49 years with acute or convalescent COVID-19. The CDR3 region has the DNA TGCGCCAGCAGCTTCGGGATCAACACTGAAGCTTTCTTT. It codes for CASSFGINTEAFF. Together with reference TRBV5-1 and TRBJ1-1, the CDR3 gives the full variable domain: KAGVTQTPRYLIKTRGQQVTLSCSPISGHRSVSWYQQTPGQGLQFLFEYFSETQRNKGNFPGRFSGRQFSNSRSEMNVSTLELGDSALYLCASSFGINTEAFFGQGTRLTVV.